Below, one T cell receptor beta chain is given with its context. Its specificity is unknown. This CDR3 is built from 13 residues. V was shortened by 7 bases and J by 0 bases, with 9 bases between the two germline ends. Per germline, CDR1 SNHLY and CDR2 FYNNEI. The sample comes from a study of cytomegalovirus exposure and HLA in healthy donors. Findings and limits, study-wide: Reportedly, cytomegalovirus status was diagnosed with high sensitivity and specificity.

Researchers ran the PCR with 60 Vbeta and 13 Jbeta primers. The protocol was immunoSEQ multiplex PCR, while the TCRdb copy is restricted to in-frame clones and leaves out a portion. The sample lists roughly 150,000 clones, about 80% occurring once. What was sequenced was PBMCs. This TCR derives from a woman aged 50 to 60 in good health and CMV-seropositive. V usage is TRBV2 and J usage is TRBJ1-2; no clear D gene. The CDR3 here is CASNGQTNYGYTF. The CDR3 nucleotides read TGTGCCAGCAATGGCCAGACTAACTATGGCTACACCTTC.